This paragraph covers one T cell receptor beta chain sequence. Its antigen is as yet unknown. The data stem from a study of vaccination effects on CD4 cells after COVID-19. Regarding the study as a whole: Substantial clonal contraction characterized both infection- and vaccine-induced clones late after vaccination.

The protocol was immunoSEQ multiplex PCR, while the TCRdb copy is restricted to in-frame clones and leaves out a portion. The sample carries about 27,000 clones, around 82% recorded once. Peptide-pool stimulation followed by sequencing identified expanded antigen-specific CD4+ clonotypes in the ViraFEST assay. Researchers isolated CD4+ T cells once less than twelve days of culture had elapsed. Each participant was administered two doses of either the BNT162b2 or the mRNA-1273 vaccine. Among the vaccine recipients, none had a prior SARS-CoV-2 infection, and nucleocapsid antibodies were negative. The culture medium for over 1.5 million PBMC per well included about 10 IU/ml IL-2 and 8.5 to 10 ug/ml peptides. Material: CD4+ T cells from PBMCs cultured with HCoV-NL63 spike peptides, obtained after COVID-19 vaccination. This TCR derives from a human donor who received a COVID-19 vaccine. Some clones in this sample may be carry-over from other donors' samples.

This chain's CDR3 is CASSLGTGGRTGELFF. CDR3 in DNA: TGTGCCAGCAGTCTAGGGACAGGGGGCCGCACCGGGGAGCTGTTTTTT. V usage is TRBV14 and J usage is TRBJ2-2; 12 bases are a match to TRBD1. V lost 6 bases, J lost 4 bases, and 6 bases stayed unmatched. The CDR3 loop spans 16 amino acids. CDR1 is SGHDN, CDR2 FVKESK, per germline.